This TCR beta chain was recorded in a study of response to subunit inactivated influenza vaccine. TCRdb processed the RT-PCR reads anew with MiXCR; each CDR3 protein has one entry. The sample has about 520,000 distinct CDR3 sequences, about 25% seen once. This clonotype appeared a few times. What it recognizes is unknown. The CDR3 has 14 residues. The V gene lost 2 bases and the J gene lost 4 bases, with 8 bases spanning the gap. Germline values: CDR1 MNHNS, CDR2 SASEGT. Whole-study results and caveats: With each seasonal influenza vaccination, the authors suggested, few new T cells are recruited.

The material sequenced was CD4+ T cells sorted from PBMCs, taken about 5 days after vaccination. This receptor was identified in a middle-aged man who received an inactivated influenza vaccine. The chain recombines TRBV6-1 with TRBJ2-2; D is possibly TRBD1 (5 bases). CDR3 in DNA: TGTGCCAGCAGTGAACGAGACAGCACCGGGGAGCTGTTTTTT. It yields the protein CASSERDSTGELFF.